These 8 T cell receptor beta chains came from one sample sequenced in a study of T cells in Graves' hyperthyroidism and ophthalmopathy. Template material for amplifying TCR beta CDR3 regions consisted of RNA transcripts. The TCR CDR3 first-round RT-PCR relied on the HTBI primer set. TCRdb reanalysed the multiplex PCR reads using MiXCR and keeps one entry per CDR3 protein. The profile shows 700,000 to 950,000 distinct CDR3 sequences, under 45% of them singletons. The sequencing input was blood. The receptors here all came from a woman aged 40 to 50 with Graves' hyperthyroidism.

This chain uses TRBV7-2 with TRBJ2-3, with D perhaps TRBD1 or TRBD2 (5 bases each). The V end was cut by 6 bases, the J end by 4 bases, with 17 bases between. CDR1 is SGHTA and CDR2 is FQGNSA in the germline V gene. The CDR3 covers 15 residues. The CDR3 loop is CASRKNLGTADTQYF. The CDR3 nucleotides read TGTGCCAGCAGGAAAAATTTAGGGACGGCAGATACGCAGTATTTT.

This clonotype was observed at least ten times. The rearrangement links TRBV20-1 to TRBJ1-1; tentatively, D is TRBD1 (6 bases). Germline CDR1 DFQATT, CDR2 SNEGSKA (reference sequence). V lost 3 bases to trimming and J lost 3 bases, with 14 bases between them. The CDR3 is 14 residues long. CDR3 sequence reads: CSASLGAWDTEAFF. The CDR3 DNA is TGCAGTGCTAGCTTGGGGGCGTGGGACACTGAAGCTTTCTTT.

This clonotype was picked up many times. V and J are TRBV25-1 and TRBJ2-2; D may be TRBD1 (5 bases). The V and J ends lost 3 bases and 5 bases respectively, with 7 bases between them. CDR1 and CDR2 (germline): MGHDK, SYGVNS. The CDR3 length is 13 residues. The DNA of the CDR3 is TGTGCCAGCAGTGAGGGGCCAACCGGGGAGCTGTTTTTT. Translation gives CASSEGPTGELFF.

The table lists this clonotype with many counts. V is TRBV29-1 and J is TRBJ2-7; D unclear. V shed 4 bases and J shed 0 bases, with 4 bases lying between them. This CDR3 region has 11 residues. The germline CDR1 and CDR2 sequences are SQVTM and ANQGSEA. DNA for the CDR3: TGCAGCGTTGTCAGCTCCTACGAGCAGTACTTC. Translation gives CSVVSSYEQYF.

Details on this clonotype: A much larger clone is a single base away; this may be a read error. This chain connects TRBV9 to TRBJ1-1, with D possibly TRBD1 on 5 matching bases. CDR1 SGDLS and CDR2 YYNGEE come from the germline V gene. The CDR3 sequence is 14 residues long. This CDR3 reads CANSGHRGGTEAFF. The DNA for the CDR3 is TGTGCCAACAGCGGGCATCGCGGGGGCACTGAAGCTTTCTTT.

The gene calls are TRBV7-9 and TRBJ1-1, with D uncertain. The V gene's germline CDR1 is SEHNR and CDR2 FQNEAQ (reference sequence). The V end was cut by 3 bases, the J end by 1 base, with 9 bases between. This CDR3 comprises 14 residues. Written as DNA, the CDR3 is TGTGCCAGCAGCTTCTCGGGAAAGAACACTGAAGCTTTCTTT. Encoded protein: CASSFSGKNTEAFF. Together with reference TRBV7-9 and TRBJ1-1, the CDR3 gives the full variable domain: DTGVSQNPRHKITKRGQNVTFRCDPISEHNRLYWYRQTLGQGPEFLTYFQNEAQLEKSRLLSDRFSAERPKGSFSTLEIQRTEQGDSAMYLCASSFSGKNTEAFFGQGTRLTVV.

This clonotype was seen more than once but under ten times. The genes are TRBV10-3 and TRBJ1-4; 7 bases map to TRBD1. This CDR3 spans 16 amino acids. Looked up from germline, CDR1 is ENHRY and CDR2 is SYGVKD. V gave up 10 bases and J gave up 3 bases; unmatched junction bases: 14. In nucleotides, the CDR3 is TGTGCCAGCAGCCAAAGACAGGGTTCGGCTAATGAAAAACTGTTTTTT. Translating it yields CASSQRQGSANEKLFF.

This clonotype was seen repeatedly, ten times or more. V and J are TRBV19 and TRBJ1-5, with a possible D match to TRBD1 (5 bases). The germline V and J ends were trimmed by 3 bases and 7 bases, with 16 bases remaining between them. The germline V gene encodes CDR1 LNHDA and CDR2 SQIVND (reference sequence). CDR3 length equals 15 residues. This CDR3 is CASSMPLGGGQPQHF. DNA for the CDR3: TGTGCCAGTAGTATGCCCCTTGGGGGAGGACAGCCCCAGCATTTT.